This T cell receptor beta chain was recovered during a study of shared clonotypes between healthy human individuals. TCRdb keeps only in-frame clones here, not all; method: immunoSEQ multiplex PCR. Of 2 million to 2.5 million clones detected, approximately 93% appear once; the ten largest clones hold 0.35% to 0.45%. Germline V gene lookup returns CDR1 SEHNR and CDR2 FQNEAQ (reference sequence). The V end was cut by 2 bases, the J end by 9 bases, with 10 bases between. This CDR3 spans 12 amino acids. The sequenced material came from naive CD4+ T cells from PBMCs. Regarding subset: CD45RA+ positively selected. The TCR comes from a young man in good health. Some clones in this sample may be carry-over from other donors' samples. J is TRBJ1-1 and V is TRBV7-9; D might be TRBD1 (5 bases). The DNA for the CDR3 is TGTGCCAGCAGCTTATCGAGACAGAAAGCTTTCTTT. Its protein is CASSLSRQKAFF.